This TCR beta chain comes out of a study of cytomegalovirus exposure and HLA in healthy donors. Study-level results: In a later analysis, an Asian-associated ancestry cluster reportedly showed fewer N-insertions than the 666-donor mean. Segments of the TCR beta V type were, in most cases, productive about 90% or about 30% of the time in an earlier analysis.

This clone has more than one count but fewer than ten. Its antigen is currently unknown. The PCR ran on 60 Vbeta and 13 Jbeta primers. Produced via immunoSEQ multiplex PCR; TCRdb's table is partial and in-frame only. The data contain tens of thousands of clones, 7.5% to 8.5% of them singletons. The sequence was collected from a man aged 50-60 years in good health and CMV-seronegative. Sequenced input: PBMCs.

The CDR3 loop is CASSPGTGSYEQYF. As DNA, the CDR3 is TGCGCCAGCAGCCCGGGGACAGGGTCCTACGAGCAGTACTTC. V gene TRBV5-1 combines with J gene TRBJ2-7, with TRBD1 matching over 9 bases. The germline gives CDR1 SGHRS, CDR2 YFSETQ. V lost 4 bases, J lost 1 base, and 3 bases stayed unmatched. The CDR3 extends over 14 amino acids.